The entry below describes one T cell receptor beta chain. Its antigen is unidentified. This record belongs to a study of T cells after posttransplantation cyclophosphamide. Sequencing used immunoSEQ multiplex PCR; TCRdb keeps in-frame clones, though not all of them. The data contain over 9,000 clones, approximately 78% of them singletons. Cyclophosphamide on days +3 and +4 followed busulfan-fludarabine conditioning and a marrow graft. Whole-study results and caveats: Later blood repertoires were often dominated by clones from the donor CD8+ memory compartment. Recipient CMV seropositivity and CMV reactivation strongly tracked TRB clonality. Blood and skin or GI T cell repertoires showed limited TRB overlap.

The V gene's germline CDR1 is SGHRS and CDR2 YFSETQ. The V gene lost 0 bases and the J gene lost 2 bases, with 19 bases spanning the gap. This CDR3 region has 18 residues. The rearrangement links TRBV5-1 to TRBJ2-3; possibly TRBD2 for D (6 bases). Source: PBMCs, taken after allogeneic stem cell transplant with posttransplant cyclophosphamide. The sequence derives from a female patient in her 50s who received an allogeneic stem cell transplant from a related donor, was CMV-positive, and had no GVHD. Some T cells could come from the graft donor. This CDR3 is CASSLEPARGLFTDTQYF. The CDR3 DNA reads TGCGCCAGCAGCTTGGAACCCGCCCGGGGACTGTTCACAGATACGCAGTATTTT.